Listed below are T cell receptor beta chains from one sample, sequenced in a study of T cell responses to AZD1222 COVID-19 vaccine. Profiling relied on immunoSEQ multiplex PCR, and the TCRdb table lists in-frame clones only, not all of them. In the table there are roughly 150,000 clones, just over 90% of which are singletons. The input for sequencing was peripheral blood, taken on day 0 of AZD1222 vaccination. These receptors were obtained from an adult in good health. Each CDR3 is given without its conserved first and last residue. The order of the fields is V gene, CDR3 length, D gene, J gene, CDR3 protein. The D gene is left open where the match is weak.

TRBV6-2/TRBV6-3	14	TRBD1	TRBJ2-1	ASNPIGTVFYNEQF
TRBV28	13	TRBD1	TRBJ1-1	ASNRGRLYGTEAF
TRBV6-5	13	TRBD1	TRBJ2-7	ASSKTGTDTYEQY
TRBV12-3/TRBV12-4	11	-	TRBJ1-5	ASSDGMRQPQH
TRBV10-3	15	TRBD2	TRBJ2-5	AARPSGGRANRETQY
TRBV6-6	13	-	TRBJ1-6	ASSLSQGYNSPLH
TRBV5-1	13	-	TRBJ2-5	ASSLADQNGETQY
TRBV27	11	-	TRBJ1-2	ASGPGGAYGYT
TRBV19	14	-	TRBJ2-3	ASSPSSVFFTDTQY
TRBV29-1	9	-	TRBJ1-1	SVEAGSEAF
TRBV7-8	15	TRBD1	TRBJ1-3	ASSLASGTGRGNTIY
TRBV28	14	TRBD2	TRBJ2-3	ASSLPTSGSPDTQY
TRBV11-2	14	TRBD1	TRBJ2-5	ASSLGSGGPQETQY
TRBV6-5	14	-	TRBJ2-7	ASSYLSGTSPYEQY
TRBV28	12	-	TRBJ2-5	ASRSWGVGETQY
TRBV3-1/TRBV3-2	11	-	TRBJ2-5	ASSLTMKETQY
TRBV7-9	10	TRBD2	TRBJ2-1	AGITSGNEQF
TRBV27	11	-	TRBJ1-1	ASTNPGGTEAF
TRBV10-3	10	-	TRBJ2-7	ASSLGSYEQY
TRBV9	11	-	TRBJ2-2	ASRSDHTGELF
TRBV19	13	-	TRBJ2-1	ASRDPIPPHNEQF
TRBV15	13	-	TRBJ1-2	ATSRVWQLKYGYT
TRBV29-1	9	-	TRBJ2-4	SGGDSGIQY
TRBV28	12	-	TRBJ2-1	ASSIIGTYNEQF
TRBV2	13	-	TRBJ1-6	ASSPQSSYNSPLH
TRBV4-3	13	-	TRBJ2-3	ASSQLDWSKDTQY
TRBV3-1/TRBV3-2	12	-	TRBJ1-1	ASSQDRINTEAF
TRBV7-9	11	-	TRBJ1-6	ASSLEVPGALH
TRBV6-2/TRBV6-3	12	-	TRBJ2-4	ASSFRQNQNIQY
TRBV9	12	-	TRBJ2-7	ASSVGLETYEQY